This T cell receptor beta chain originates from a study of blood T cell repertoires in COVID-19. For the study at large: COVID-19 samples from acute and convalescent phases originated in the United States, Italy and Spain. In each case, the material was cDNA or gDNA derived from T cells, B-cell-depleted T cells, or PBMCs.

Looked up from germline, CDR1 is SGHVS and CDR2 is FNYEAQ. The CDR3 runs 17 residues. Trimming cost V 1 base and J 5 bases; bases outside gene matches: 9. Original data processing: Amplification of reference gene primers provided the estimated nucleated cell counts. This table comes from immunoSEQ multiplex PCR, and its TCRdb copy is limited to in-frame clones, with some not included. That table supplies the V and J calls and clone size; D and trimming were determined from the DNA. The table lists roughly 170,000 clones, more than 80% of them singletons. This TCR was recovered from a human donor in a cohort sampled during active COVID-19. The sample consisted of peripheral blood. This chain joins TRBV7-6 and TRBJ2-1; 9 bases are shared with TRBD2. For the CDR3, the DNA is TGTGCCAGCAGCTTAGAACTCGGGCGGGGGGGCCACAATGAGCAGTTCTTC. Amino acid sequence: CASSLELGRGGHNEQFF.